Following are 31 T cell receptor beta chains from one sample sequenced in a study of blood T cell repertoires in COVID-19. The table came from immunoSEQ multiplex PCR; TCRdb's copy has only in-frame clones and leaves some out. Among 300,000 to 400,000 clones listed, 88% were seen once. What was sequenced was PBMCs or T cells enriched from blood (not recorded which). These receptors were taken from a young woman who had recovered from COVID-19.

This clone was seen only once. J is TRBJ2-2 and V is TRBV19; 7 bases are shared with TRBD1. Germline V lookup: CDR1 LNHDA, CDR2 SQIVND (reference sequence). J lost 4 bases, V lost 5 bases, and 7 bases had no gene match. The CDR3 spans 15 residues. The CDR3 nucleotides are TGTGCCAGTAGTTATACAGGGGTGGGCACCGGGGAGCTGTTTTTT. This translates into CASSYTGVGTGELFF. The complete variable domain, with remaining parts taken from reference TRBV19 and TRBJ2-2, reads DGGITQSPKYLFRKEGQNVTLSCEQNLNHDAMYWYRQDPGQGLRLIYYSQIVNDFQKGDIAEGYSVSREKKESFPLTVTSAQKNPTAFYLCASSYTGVGTGELFFGEGSRLTVL.

The chain links TRBV30 to TRBJ2-3, with 7 positions matching TRBD2. The CDR3 loop spans 15 amino acids. Per germline, CDR1 GTSNPN and CDR2 SVGIG (reference sequence). Trimming removed 2 bases from V and 3 bases from J; junction bases left unmatched: 8. The CDR3 DNA sequence: TGTGCCTGGAGTTTGACCCCGGGGGGAACAGATACGCAGTATTTT. This translates into CAWSLTPGGTDTQYF.

The chain links TRBV10-1 to TRBJ2-3; D might be TRBD2 (5 bases). Trimming left V 3 bases short and J 2 bases short, with 15 bases between. The CDR3 has 16 amino acids. Looked up from germline, CDR1 is WNHNN and CDR2 is SYGVQD (reference sequence). The chain's CDR3 is CASSDERTDNTDTQYF. Here the CDR3 DNA reads TGCGCCAGCAGTGATGAAAGGACTGATAACACAGATACGCAGTATTTT.

V and J are TRBV4-2 and TRBJ1-1, with 9 nucleotides matching TRBD1. The J segment lost 6 bases and the V segment lost 3 bases, leaving 2 bases of the junction unmatched. The CDR3 consists of 13 residues. The V gene's germline CDR1 is LGHNA and CDR2 YNFKEQ. The CDR3 nucleotides read TGTGCCAGCAGCCACCGACAGGGGGCTGAAGCTTTCTTT. It codes for CASSHRQGAEAFF.

This chain connects TRBV19 to TRBJ2-7; the D gene is possibly TRBD1 (5 bases). The CDR3 consists of 15 residues. In germline, CDR1 is LNHDA, CDR2 SQIVND (reference sequence). Trimming removed 2 bases at V and 0 bases at J, with 11 bases between. Written as DNA, the CDR3 is TGTGCCAGTAGTATATCCGGCAGGGCCTCCTACGAGCAGTACTTC. Translation: CASSISGRASYEQYF.

The rearrangement uses TRBV12-3 or TRBV12-4 and TRBJ1-5, with a tentative D call TRBD1 (6 bases). Trimming took 7 bases from V and 6 from J, leaving 13 bases between them. CDR3 length: 13 residues. The CDR3 reads CASTLGGSQPQHF. DNA for the CDR3: TGTGCCAGCACTCTTGGGGGCAGTCAGCCCCAGCATTTT.

The CDR3 bases are TGTGCCAGCAGCCAAGGCCGGGCAGGGGGCCTCTATGGCTACACCTTC. Protein: CASSQGRAGGLYGYTF. The V gene is TRBV3-1 (or the pseudogene TRBV3-2), the J gene TRBJ1-2; TRBD1 matches at 8 bases. V lost 1 base, J lost 4 bases, and 8 bases stayed unmatched. Looked up from germline, CDR1 is LGHDT and CDR2 is YNNKEL (reference sequence). The CDR3 extends over 16 amino acids.

The rearrangement joins TRBV5-4 to TRBJ2-1; TRBD1 might be the D (5 bases). V lost 1 base to trimming and J lost 6 bases, with 17 bases between them. The CDR3 extends over 16 amino acids. CDR1 and CDR2 (germline): SGHNT, YYREEE (reference sequence). The CDR3 protein is CASSLNGAGLVNEQFF. For the CDR3, the DNA is TGTGCCAGCAGCTTGAATGGGGCAGGGTTGGTCAATGAGCAGTTCTTC.

Of note for this clone: Other DNA sequences of this sample code for an identical CDR3. The rearrangement links TRBV30 to TRBJ1-5; D is possibly TRBD1 (6 bases). The V gene lost 2 bases and the J gene lost 7 bases, with 12 bases spanning the gap. CDR1 is GTSNPN and CDR2 is SVGIG in the germline V gene (reference sequence). This CDR3 is built from 13 residues. Here the CDR3 DNA reads TGTGCCTGGAGTTTACAGGGAAACCAGCCCCAGCATTTT. Its protein product is CAWSLQGNQPQHF.

The V call is TRBV4-1, the J call TRBJ1-2; 9 nucleotides line up with TRBD1. V was pared by 0 bases and J by 7 bases, with 6 bases of the junction left unmatched. The CDR3 has 15 amino acids. Germline assignment: CDR1 MGHRA and CDR2 YSYEKL. The chain's CDR3 is CASSQDLGTGPGYTF. The CDR3 DNA reads TGCGCCAGCAGCCAAGATTTGGGGACAGGGCCTGGCTACACCTTC.

The V and J genes are TRBV15 and TRBJ1-4; D gene uncertain. The V end was cut by 1 base, the J end by 5 bases, with 14 bases between. This CDR3 comprises 16 residues. The V gene's germline CDR1 is LNHNV and CDR2 YYDKDF (reference sequence). The CDR3 coding sequence is TGTGCCACCAGCAGAGTGGTCGGCCGAGGGAATGAAAAACTGTTTTTT. It specifies CATSRVVGRGNEKLFF.

V usage is TRBV2 and J usage is TRBJ1-2; 9 nucleotides agree with TRBD1. The length of the CDR3 is 16 residues. CDR1 SNHLY and CDR2 FYNNEI come from the germline V gene. V was clipped by 6 bases and J by 4 bases; unmatched bases: 12. CDR3 coding DNA: TGTGCCAGCAGCGGAAGCCGGGACAGGGCGGGCTATGGCTACACCTTC. Protein product: CASSGSRDRAGYGYTF.

This rearrangement joins TRBV5-6 to TRBJ1-5; D call uncertain. Trimming took 1 base from V and 2 from J, leaving 7 bases between them. This CDR3 region has 14 residues. Germline V gives CDR1 SGHDT, CDR2 YYEEEE. The DNA of the CDR3 is TGTGCCAGCAGCTTGTGGAGAGGCAATCAGCCCCAGCATTTT. The encoded protein is CASSLWRGNQPQHF.

The chain couples TRBV13 to TRBJ1-2; 10 nucleotides agree with TRBD1. The V gene end was trimmed by 5 bases and the J gene end by 8 bases; junction bases not matched to a gene: 20. Germline values: CDR1 PRHDT, CDR2 FYEKMQ (reference sequence). The CDR3 runs 18 residues. The CDR3 bases are TGTGCCAGCAGCCCCTATCGGGACAGGGGTTCCTACCCTCTCGGCTACACCTTC. It translates to CASSPYRDRGSYPLGYTF.

The genes are TRBV5-6 and TRBJ2-7; 12 bases line up with TRBD1. Germline assignment: CDR1 SGHDT and CDR2 YYEEEE. CDR3 size: 16 residues. V lost 1 base, J lost 4 bases, and 6 bases stayed unmatched. The CDR3 region is CASSLTGQGAKYEQYF. The CDR3 DNA sequence: TGTGCCAGCAGCTTGACGGGACAGGGGGCGAAGTACGAGCAGTACTTC.

V usage is TRBV6-5 and J usage is TRBJ2-7, with TRBD1 identical over 8 bases. Germline V lookup: CDR1 MNHEY, CDR2 SVGAGI. Trimming cost V 1 base and J 7 bases; bases outside gene matches: 9. CDR3 length: 15 amino acids. In DNA form, the CDR3 reads TGTGCCAGCAGTTACTATACGACAGGGGTGGAAGAGCAGTACTTC. Residues: CASSYYTTGVEEQYF.

The chain couples TRBV7-9 to TRBJ1-5, with D perhaps matching TRBD1 (5 bases). Per the germline V gene, CDR1 is SEHNR and CDR2 is FQNEAQ (reference sequence). CDR3 length: 16 residues. Trimming took off 2 bases at V and 0 bases at J, with 11 bases between the two ends. CDR3 DNA sequence: TGTGCCAGCAGCTTATCTGGGACTTATAGCAATCAGCCCCAGCATTTT. Translated, it gives CASSLSGTYSNQPQHF.

This chain connects TRBV6-5 to TRBJ2-5, with D possibly matching TRBD2 (5 bases). Deletions cut 6 bases from V and 5 bases from J, with 13 bases between. Germline assignment: CDR1 MNHEY and CDR2 SVGAGI. The CDR3 spans 13 residues. The CDR3 sequence is CASRPNTRETQYF. The CDR3 DNA follows: TGTGCCAGCAGACCAAACACTAGGGAGACCCAGTACTTC.

This sequence joins TRBV28 and TRBJ2-3, with TRBD1 matching over 8 bases. CDR1 MDHEN and CDR2 SYDVKM come from the germline V gene. The CDR3 extends over 15 amino acids. Trimming took 5 bases from V and 2 from J; bases not matched to a gene: 6. The CDR3 sequence is CASSPRDRFTDTQYF. CDR3 DNA sequence: TGTGCCAGCAGTCCGCGGGACAGGTTCACAGATACGCAGTATTTT.

In this sample, this clone turned up once. The junction departs from germline at one end; a sequencing error may be responsible. Other DNA sequences of this sample code for an identical CDR3. This chain joins TRBV7-3 and TRBJ2-6; no definite D call. Germline V gives CDR1 SGHTA, CDR2 FQGTGA. The CDR3 is 16 amino acids. CDR3 amino acids: CASSLTTEPGTNVLTF. In nucleotides, the CDR3 is TGTGCCAGCAGTTTAACGACCGAACCGGGTACCAACGTCCTGACTTTC.

This clone has only a few counts. This chain uses TRBV30 with TRBJ1-2; 9 nucleotides agree with TRBD1. CDR1 is GTSNPN, CDR2 SVGIG, per germline (reference sequence). CDR3 length equals 15 residues. J lost 4 bases, V lost 2 bases, and 8 bases had no gene match. For the CDR3, the DNA is TGTGCCTGGAGTATTCCGGGACAGGGACTCTATGGCTACACCTTC. The encoded protein is CAWSIPGQGLYGYTF.

J is TRBJ2-7 and V is TRBV11-2; tentative D call: TRBD1 (5 bases). The CDR3 is 13 amino acids. CDR1 and CDR2 (germline): SGHAT, FQNNGV. V gave up 1 base and J gave up 6 bases, with 10 bases separating them. CDR3 protein: CASSLAQGSEQYF. The CDR3 DNA follows: TGTGCCAGCAGCTTAGCCCAGGGTTCCGAGCAGTACTTC. Drawing the rest from reference TRBV11-2 and TRBJ2-7, the complete variable domain is EAGVAQSPRYKIIEKRQSVAFWCNPISGHATLYWYQQILGQGPKLLIQFQNNGVVDDSQLPKDRFSAERLKGVDSTLKIQPAKLEDSAVYLCASSLAQGSEQYFGPGTRLTVT.

The chain employs TRBV5-6 and TRBJ1-6, with 8 positions matching TRBD1. Per the germline V gene, CDR1 is SGHDT and CDR2 is YYEEEE. The V and J ends lost 5 bases and 7 bases, in that order; junction bases with no gene match: 11. The CDR3 runs to 16 residues. This chain's CDR3 is CASSRVDRVENSPLHF. Here the CDR3 DNA reads TGTGCCAGCAGTCGGGTGGACAGGGTGGAGAATTCACCCCTCCACTTT.

This rearrangement joins TRBV4-1 to TRBJ1-2; no firm D call. Trimming took 1 base from V and 3 from J, leaving 12 bases between them. Germline CDR1 is MGHRA and CDR2 is YSYEKL. There are 15 residues in the CDR3. The CDR3 reads CASSQGGLSHYGYTF. CDR3 bases: TGCGCCAGCAGCCAAGGAGGGTTGTCGCACTATGGCTACACCTTC.

This clone was observed a single time. This chain links TRBV11-2 with TRBJ2-1; the D gene is possibly TRBD2 (6 bases). CDR3 length: 15 residues. Germline values: CDR1 SGHAT, CDR2 FQNNGV. V dropped 0 bases and J dropped 4 bases, with 10 bases sitting between them. CDR3 DNA sequence: TGTGCCAGCAGCTTAGAGCCTAGCGCGTACAATGAGCAGTTCTTC. Its protein is CASSLEPSAYNEQFF.

This clone showed up just a few times. The V gene is TRBV2, the J gene TRBJ2-5; 7 bases are a match to TRBD1. CDR3 length: 15 residues. CDR1 and CDR2 (germline): SNHLY, FYNNEI. Unmatched junction bases numbered 15, after V lost 7 bases and J lost 7 bases. In DNA, the CDR3 is TGTGCCAGCATCCTCGGGACAGAGGGGCCCGGGACCCAGTACTTC. It specifies CASILGTEGPGTQYF. The whole variable domain, remainder taken from reference TRBV2 and TRBJ2-5, is EPEVTQTPSHQVTQMGQEVILRCVPISNHLYFYWYRQILGQKVEFLVSFYNNEISEKSEIFDDQFSVERPDGSNFTLKIRSTKLEDSAMYFCASILGTEGPGTQYFGPGTRLLVL.

J is TRBJ1-5 and V is TRBV4-1; 8 bases fit TRBD1. The CDR3 contains 17 residues. Germline V CDR1 and CDR2: MGHRA, YSYEKL. V lost 0 bases, J lost 3 bases, and 7 bases stayed unmatched. The CDR3, as DNA: TGCGCCAGCAGCCAAGACCGACAGGGGATGAACAATCAGCCCCAGCATTTT. Amino acid sequence: CASSQDRQGMNNQPQHF.

The chain links TRBV19 to TRBJ2-2; D possibly corresponds to TRBD1 (6 bases). The V gene lost 8 bases and the J gene lost 3 bases, with 10 bases spanning the gap. There are 13 residues in the CDR3. CDR1 is LNHDA, CDR2 SQIVND, per germline (reference sequence). The chain's CDR3 is CASAGAYTGELFF. CDR3 DNA: TGTGCCAGTGCAGGGGCGTACACCGGGGAGCTGTTTTTT.

The chain recombines TRBV7-9 with TRBJ1-4; D might be TRBD1 (5 bases). The germline gives CDR1 SEHNR, CDR2 FQNEAQ (reference sequence). The CDR3 has 16 amino acids. The V gene lost 5 bases and the J gene lost 0 bases, with 13 bases spanning the gap. CDR3 DNA sequence: TGTGCCAGCAGCCCCCAGGGCACTGCAACTAATGAAAAACTGTTTTTT. It yields the protein CASSPQGTATNEKLFF.

The V and J genes are TRBV10-3 and TRBJ1-5, with TRBD1 identical over 7 bases. This CDR3 is 15 amino acids long. CDR1 is ENHRY and CDR2 is SYGVKD in the germline V gene. V shed 6 bases, J shed 1 base, and the junction held 6 bases outside the gene matches. The CDR3 loop reads CAISPTGLSNQPQHF. In DNA form, the CDR3 reads TGTGCCATCAGCCCGACAGGGTTAAGCAATCAGCCCCAGCATTTT.

The CDR3 nucleotides are TGTGCCAGCAGCCCATGGAACGGAGACAATGAGCAGTTCTTC. Translated, it gives CASSPWNGDNEQFF. The chain couples TRBV7-2 to TRBJ2-1; D is undetermined. Trimming stripped 5 bases from V and 5 bases from J, with 13 bases between. Germline V gene data show CDR1 as SGHTA and CDR2 as FQGNSA. This CDR3 contains 14 residues.